Listed below are T cell receptor beta chains from one sample, sequenced in a study of T cells in Graves' hyperthyroidism and ophthalmopathy. Each CDR3 protein gets one entry after TCRdb re-called the multiplex PCR reads with MiXCR. Altogether a few hundred thousand distinct CDR3 sequences are present, about 15% being singletons, with the ten largest covering around a third. Sequencing was performed on blood. These receptors originate from a woman in her twenties or thirties with Graves' hyperthyroidism. CDR3s include the opening cysteine and the closing phenylalanine or tryptophan. The D gene is left open where the match is weak. Not all rows give a size; the values are once, few, many and, for expanded clones, a class.

V,D,length,size,J,CDR3,DNA
TRBV18,TRBD2,15,NA,TRBJ2-3,CASSLGLAGRDTQYF,TGTGCCAGCTCGCTCGGACTAGCGGGACGAGATACGCAGTATTTT
TRBV5-1,NA,15,NA,TRBJ2-3,CASRTEPSGTDTQYF,TGCGCCAGCAGGACAGAACCGTCGGGCACAGATACGCAGTATTTT
TRBV3-1,NA,14,many,TRBJ2-1,CASSQDPGYNEQFF,TGTGCCAGCAGCCAAGATCCCGGGTACAATGAGCAGTTCTTC
TRBV6-1,TRBD2,16,few,TRBJ2-4,CASTQTSGSTKNIQYF,TGTGCCAGCACCCAGACTAGCGGGAGTACCAAAAACATTCAGTACTTC
TRBV11-2,TRBD2,16,many,TRBJ2-7,CASSLAGGRAAYEQYF,TGTGCCAGCAGCTTAGCGGGCGGGAGGGCCGCGTACGAGCAGTACTTC
TRBV6-1,TRBD2,18,many,TRBJ2-1,CASREDGLAGIIYNEQFF,TGTGCCAGCAGGGAAGATGGACTAGCGGGAATCATTTACAATGAGCAGTTCTTC
TRBV27,NA,16,NA,TRBJ2-2,CASSRQGAGNTGELFF,TGTGCCAGCAGTAGACAGGGAGCGGGGAACACCGGGGAGCTGTTTTTT
TRBV28,NA,14,many,TRBJ1-2,CASSPPGQLDGYTF,TGTGCCAGCAGTCCTCCCGGACAGCTGGATGGCTACACCTTC
TRBV7-9,NA,15,NA,TRBJ2-7,CASSLAAGYSYEQYF,TGTGCCAGCAGCTTAGCGGCGGGATACTCCTACGAGCAGTACTTC
TRBV12-3/TRBV12-4,NA,24,few,TRBJ2-6,CASSPLGEGAFSPKSNSGANVLTF,TGTGCCAGCAGTCCCCTGGGGGAGGGGGCTTTCAGTCCTAAGTCAAACTCTGGGGCCAACGTCCTGACTTTC
TRBV5-1,NA,12,NA,TRBJ2-5,CASSPEAGTQYF,TGCGCCAGCAGCCCCGAGGCGGGGACCCAGTACTTC
TRBV7-2,TRBD2,15,NA,TRBJ2-7,CASSSDTGTTYEQYF,TGTGCCAGCAGCTCTGATACCGGGACTACCTACGAGCAGTACTTC
TRBV7-2,TRBD2,15,NA,TRBJ2-7,CASSLASGSEGEQYF,TGTGCCAGCAGCTTAGCTAGCGGGAGCGAGGGTGAGCAGTACTTC
TRBV3-1,NA,12,many,TRBJ1-2,CASQGGGSDYTF,TGTGCCAGTCAGGGTGGGGGCTCGGACTACACCTTC
TRBV15,TRBD2,15,many,TRBJ2-5,CATSRAPGGQETQYF,TGTGCCACCAGCAGAGCCCCGGGAGGGCAAGAGACCCAGTACTTC
TRBV6-5,TRBD2,16,few,TRBJ2-7,CASSYVSGRAVYEQYF,TGTGCCAGCAGTTACGTTAGCGGGAGGGCCGTCTACGAGCAGTACTTC
TRBV27,TRBD2,16,few,TRBJ2-3,CASSFFAGGRTDTQYF,TGTGCCAGCAGTTTTTTTGCGGGAGGCCGCACAGATACGCAGTATTTT
TRBV28,NA,13,many,TRBJ2-2,CAAPEANTGELFF,TGTGCCGCACCCGAGGCGAACACCGGGGAGCTGTTTTTT
TRBV5-1,TRBD2,16,few,TRBJ2-7,CASSLGASGSRGPQYF,TGCGCCAGCAGCTTGGGGGCTAGCGGGAGCCGAGGCCCGCAGTACTTC
TRBV7-3,TRBD2,14,many,TRBJ2-1,CASSLGPTSREQFF,TGTGCCAGCAGCTTGGGACCGACTAGCAGGGAGCAGTTCTTC
TRBV5-4,NA,15,few,TRBJ2-7,CASSSLGEFPYEQYF,TGTGCCAGCAGCAGCCTGGGGGAATTCCCCTACGAGCAGTACTTC
TRBV24-1,TRBD1,14,few,TRBJ2-3,CATSRQGLPDTQYF,TGTGCCACCAGCAGACAGGGCCTCCCAGATACGCAGTATTTT
TRBV6-1,NA,13,many,TRBJ1-1,CASTGSMNTEAFF,TGTGCCAGCACGGGCAGCATGAACACTGAAGCTTTCTTT
TRBV2,TRBD1,12,many,TRBJ1-2,CASRNRGYGYTF,TGTGCCAGCAGAAACAGGGGGTATGGCTACACCTTC
TRBV18,NA,16,NA,TRBJ2-3,CASSQFEELSTDTQYF,TGTGCCAGCTCACAGTTTGAGGAATTAAGCACAGATACGCAGTATTTT
TRBV28,NA,12,NA,TRBJ1-6,CASTAMDSPLHF,TGTGCCAGCACCGCCATGGATTCACCCCTCCACTTT
TRBV18,NA,13,few,TRBJ2-2,CASSLPRTGELFF,TGTGCCAGCTCACTCCCGCGCACCGGGGAGCTGTTTTTT
TRBV7-2,TRBD1,15,NA,TRBJ2-5,CVSSLVGTGGGIQYF,TGTGTCAGCAGCTTAGTTGGGACAGGGGGCGGCATCCAGTACTTC
TRBV30,NA,14,many,TRBJ1-1,CAWSVPGRTTEAFF,TGTGCCTGGAGTGTACCGGGGAGGACAACTGAAGCTTTCTTT
TRBV19,NA,14,NA,TRBJ1-2,CVSIPRSDLYGYTF,TGTGTCAGTATCCCGAGGTCAGATCTCTATGGCTACACCTTC
TRBV6-1,NA,14,NA,TRBJ1-1,CASSVVGGRTEAFF,TGTGCCAGCAGTGTCGTGGGAGGTAGAACTGAAGCTTTCTTT
TRBV12-3/TRBV12-4,NA,16,many,TRBJ2-2,CASSLAAQTLGGELFF,TGTGCCAGCAGTTTAGCGGCCCAGACCCTCGGGGGGGAGCTGTTTTTT
TRBV3-1,NA,13,NA,TRBJ1-5,CASSHQGNQPQHF,TGTGCCAGCAGCCACCAGGGAAATCAGCCCCAGCATTTT
TRBV7-9,NA,9,NA,TRBJ2-1,CASSPHPFF,TGTGCCAGCAGCCCACATCCGTTCTTC
TRBV29-1,NA,12,few,TRBJ2-3,CSVDTSTDTQYF,TGCAGCGTTGACACTAGCACAGATACGCAGTATTTT
TRBV18,TRBD1,13,many,TRBJ2-5,CASSPGGQETQYF,TGTGCCAGCAGTCCAGGGGGTCAAGAGACCCAGTACTTC
TRBV11-2,TRBD1,15,many,TRBJ1-3,CASSSQGALGNTIYF,TGTGCCAGCAGCTCGCAGGGGGCGCTTGGAAACACCATATATTTT
TRBV28,NA,16,NA,TRBJ1-5,CASSSTGGSSNQPQHF,TGTGCCAGCAGTTCGACCGGGGGCAGTAGCAATCAGCCCCAGCATTTT
TRBV2,TRBD1,14,many,TRBJ1-5,CASSPGQMNQPQHF,TGTGCCAGCAGTCCGGGACAGATGAATCAGCCCCAGCATTTT
TRBV11-2,NA,18,NA,TRBJ2-1,CASSLGPPGEPYYNEQFF,TGTGCCAGCAGCCTCGGGCCTCCGGGGGAACCCTACTACAATGAGCAGTTCTTC
TRBV5-1,NA,14,many,TRBJ2-1,CASSLESMLHEQFF,TGCGCCAGCAGCTTGGAAAGTATGCTCCATGAGCAGTTCTTC
TRBV20-1,TRBD2,18,many,TRBJ2-2,CSAGGGTSGRVNTGELFF,TGCAGTGCGGGCGGAGGGACTAGCGGGAGGGTGAACACCGGGGAGCTGTTTTTT
TRBV6-1,TRBD1,16,once,TRBJ2-1,CATLGWQGAISYEQFF,TGTGCCACCCTTGGGTGGCAGGGGGCGATTTCCTACGAGCAGTTCTTC
TRBV7-9,NA,15,many,TRBJ2-1,CASSPLANSYNEQFF,TGTGCCAGCAGCCCCTTAGCGAATTCCTACAATGAGCAGTTCTTC
TRBV12-5,NA,18,many,TRBJ2-1,CASGLVFARQGPYNEQFF,TGTGCTAGTGGTTTGGTCTTTGCTAGGCAGGGCCCCTACAATGAGCAGTTCTTC